There are a few counts of the clone carrying this TCR beta chain. Its antigen is unidentified. Unique molecular identifiers were used to barcode this TCRbeta library. TCRdb re-called the PCR reads through MiXCR, storing one row per CDR3 protein. The table lists under 850,000 distinct CDR3 sequences, around 14% of them singletons. This sample stems from a study of T-cell reconstitution after alpha-beta-depleted transplantation in children. Study-level results: Some patients owed their high day-60 TCRbeta diversity to surviving recipient T cells and thymic progenitors. Reports say that about two months after transplant, the alpha-beta T cells came out of several hundred graft clones that had expanded. By one year post-transplant, T-cell counts and diversity largely arose from T cells that were newly produced.

The germline CDR1 and CDR2 sequences are SGHRS and YFSETQ. J gave up 4 bases and V 4 bases, and 12 bases lay outside the gene matches. The CDR3 has 16 residues. V gene TRBV5-1 combines with J gene TRBJ2-7; 9 bases agree with TRBD1. The TCR was taken from a girl aged 2-10 years with congenital amegakaryocytic thrombocytopenia, due to receive a stem cell transplant. The specimen was PBMCs, collected before TCRalphabeta/CD19-depleted stem cell transplant. The CDR3 loop is CASSLGQGISQYEQYF. CDR3 nucleotides: TGCGCCAGCAGCCTGGGACAGGGCATTTCTCAATACGAGCAGTACTTC.